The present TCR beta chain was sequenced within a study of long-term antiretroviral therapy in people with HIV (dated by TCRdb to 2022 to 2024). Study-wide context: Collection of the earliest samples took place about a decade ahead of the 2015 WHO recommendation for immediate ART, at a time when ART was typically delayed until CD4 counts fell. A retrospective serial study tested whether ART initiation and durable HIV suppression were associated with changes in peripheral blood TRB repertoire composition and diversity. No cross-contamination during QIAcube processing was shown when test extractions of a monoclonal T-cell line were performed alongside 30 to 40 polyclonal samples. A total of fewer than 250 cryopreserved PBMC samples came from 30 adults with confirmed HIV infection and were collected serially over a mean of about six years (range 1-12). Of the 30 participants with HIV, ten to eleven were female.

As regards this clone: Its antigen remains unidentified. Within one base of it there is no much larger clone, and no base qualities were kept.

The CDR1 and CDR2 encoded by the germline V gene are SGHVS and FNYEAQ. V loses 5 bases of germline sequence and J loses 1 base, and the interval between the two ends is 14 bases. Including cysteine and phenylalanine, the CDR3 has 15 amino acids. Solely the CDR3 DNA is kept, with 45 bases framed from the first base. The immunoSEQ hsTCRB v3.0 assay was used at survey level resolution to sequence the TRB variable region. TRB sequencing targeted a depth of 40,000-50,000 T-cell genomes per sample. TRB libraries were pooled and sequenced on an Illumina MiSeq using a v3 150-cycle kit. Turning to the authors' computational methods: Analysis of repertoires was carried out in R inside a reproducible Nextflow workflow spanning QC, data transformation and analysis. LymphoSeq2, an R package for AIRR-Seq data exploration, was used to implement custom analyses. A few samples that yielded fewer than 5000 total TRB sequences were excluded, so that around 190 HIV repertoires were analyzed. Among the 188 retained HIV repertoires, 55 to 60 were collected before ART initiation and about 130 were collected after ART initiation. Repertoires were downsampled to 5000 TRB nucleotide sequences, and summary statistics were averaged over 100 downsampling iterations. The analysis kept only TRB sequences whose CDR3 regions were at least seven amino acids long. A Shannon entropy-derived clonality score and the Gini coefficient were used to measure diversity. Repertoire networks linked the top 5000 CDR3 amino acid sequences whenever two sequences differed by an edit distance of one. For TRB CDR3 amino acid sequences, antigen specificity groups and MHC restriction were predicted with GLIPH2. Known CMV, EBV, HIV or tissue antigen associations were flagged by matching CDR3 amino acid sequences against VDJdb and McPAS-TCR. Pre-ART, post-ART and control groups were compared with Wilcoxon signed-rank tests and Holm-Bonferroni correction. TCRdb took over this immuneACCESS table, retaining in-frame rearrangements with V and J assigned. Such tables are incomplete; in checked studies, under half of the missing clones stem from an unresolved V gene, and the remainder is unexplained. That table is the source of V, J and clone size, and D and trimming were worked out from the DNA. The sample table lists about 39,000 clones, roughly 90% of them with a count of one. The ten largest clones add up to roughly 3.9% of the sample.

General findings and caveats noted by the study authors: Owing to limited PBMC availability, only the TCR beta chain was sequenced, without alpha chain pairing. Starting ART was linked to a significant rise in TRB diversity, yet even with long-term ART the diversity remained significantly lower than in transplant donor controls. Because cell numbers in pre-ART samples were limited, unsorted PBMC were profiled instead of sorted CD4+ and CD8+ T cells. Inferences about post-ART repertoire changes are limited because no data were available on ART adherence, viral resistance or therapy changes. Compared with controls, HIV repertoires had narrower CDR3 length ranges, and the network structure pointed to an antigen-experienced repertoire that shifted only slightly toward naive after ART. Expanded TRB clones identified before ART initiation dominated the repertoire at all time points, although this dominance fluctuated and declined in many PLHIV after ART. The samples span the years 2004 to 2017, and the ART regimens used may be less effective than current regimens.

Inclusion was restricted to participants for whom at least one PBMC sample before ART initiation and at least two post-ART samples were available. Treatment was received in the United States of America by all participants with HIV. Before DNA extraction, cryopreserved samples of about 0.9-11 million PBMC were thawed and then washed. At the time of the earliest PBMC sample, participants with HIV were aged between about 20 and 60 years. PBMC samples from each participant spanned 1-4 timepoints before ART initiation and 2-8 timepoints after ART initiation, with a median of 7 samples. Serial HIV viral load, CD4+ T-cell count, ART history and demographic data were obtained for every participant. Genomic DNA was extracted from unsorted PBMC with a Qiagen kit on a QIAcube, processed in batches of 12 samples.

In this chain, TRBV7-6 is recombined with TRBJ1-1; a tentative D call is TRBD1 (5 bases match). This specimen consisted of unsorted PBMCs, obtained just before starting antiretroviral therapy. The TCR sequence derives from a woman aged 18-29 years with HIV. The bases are TGTGCCAGCAGCCCCCGCGGGGGTAAGAACACTGAAGCTTTCTTT. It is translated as CASSPRGGKNTEAFF.